This T cell receptor (beta chain) was retrieved from a study of blood T cells in healthy people across ages. Notes on the study in general: TCR beta diversity, measured per million T cells, fell in a roughly linear way with age.

Each donor gave 9.5 to 10 milliliters of peripheral blood. At least 7 million PBMCs were isolated per sample. This clonotype was seen only once. Its antigen is unidentified. Its ends do not fully match the called genes, so a read error is possible. This CDR3 contains 15 residues. The germline V gene encodes CDR1 MDHEN and CDR2 SYDVKM. PCR was performed a second time for about 6 to 12 cycles using a sample-barcoded 5' primer and a J-beta primer mix. Template switching added a 12-random-nucleotide identifier to every cDNA molecule. TCRdb analysed the 5' RACE reads with MiXCR anew, one entry per CDR3 protein. The sample holds about 1.8 million distinct CDR3 sequences, about 50% seen once.

This chain links TRBV28 with TRBJ2-7; 9 bases line up with TRBD1. Specimen: blood. The sequence was collected from a woman in her thirties or forties in good health. Here the CDR3 DNA reads TGTGCCAACAGTTCCTCCGGGACAGGGTTTAGGGAGCAGTACTTC. Residues: CANSSSGTGFREQYF.